The subject of this entry is one T cell receptor beta chain. This sample was included in a study of blood T cell repertoires in COVID-19. As for the study in general: There were acute and convalescent COVID-19 samples, and they came from the United States, Italy and Spain. Nucleic acid was either cDNA or gDNA, and it came from T cells, B-cell-depleted T cells, or PBMCs.

In the original processing: Quantification of nucleated cells was approximated via reference gene primer amplification. Sequencing was performed with immunoSEQ multiplex PCR; in TCRdb, only in-frame clones are kept and a portion is missing. The V and J calls and clone size come from that table; D and trimming were worked out from the DNA. This table has tens of thousands of clones, about 87% appearing once. The V gene's germline CDR1 is SNHLY and CDR2 FYNNEI. Deletions cut 9 bases from V and 6 bases from J, with 20 bases between. CDR3 length: 14 amino acids. The chain employs TRBV2 and TRBJ1-2; D perhaps matches TRBD1 (5 bases). The clonotype originates from a human donor with active COVID-19. The donor label of this sample is uncertain. Source material: peripheral blood. The CDR3: CASLWGGSVNGYTF. DNA for the CDR3: TGTGCCAGTCTTTGGGGGGGATCGGTCAATGGCTACACCTTC.